These T cell receptor beta chains were read from a single sample in a study of blood T cells in healthy people across ages. Each CDR3 protein gets one entry after TCRdb re-called the 5' RACE reads with MiXCR. This sample has under 2 million distinct CDR3 sequences, with 30% to 40% found just once. What was sequenced was blood. The origin of the receptors is a woman aged 25 to 39 in good health. Each CDR3 is given with its conserved first and last residue. A D gene is named only where the DNA matches it firmly. Only part of the rows carry a size: once, few, many, or a class if the clone is expanded.

V gene: TRBV28; D gene: -; clone size: -; J gene: TRBJ2-5; CDR3 DNA: TGTGCCAGCAGCTTCTATGAAGAGACCCAGTACTTC; CDR3 protein: CASSFYEETQYF
V gene: TRBV15; D gene: TRBD2; clone size: once; J gene: TRBJ2-3; CDR3 DNA: TGTGCCACCGGCCCGCTAGCGGGGGCCACAGATACGCAGTATTTT; CDR3 protein: CATGPLAGATDTQYF
V gene: TRBV3-1; D gene: -; clone size: few; J gene: TRBJ1-2; CDR3 DNA: TGTGCCAGCAGCCAAGTGGGTTGGGCAGACACTGGCTACACCTTC; CDR3 protein: CASSQVGWADTGYTF
V gene: TRBV12-3/TRBV12-4; D gene: -; clone size: -; J gene: TRBJ1-2; CDR3 DNA: TGTGCCAGCAGTTCCTCATGGATCCCTAACTATGGCTACACCTTC; CDR3 protein: CASSSSWIPNYGYTF
V gene: TRBV4-1; D gene: -; clone size: many; J gene: TRBJ2-5; CDR3 DNA: TGCGCCAGCAGCCAAGGAATAATGGGCGTAGCATTAGGAGACCAAGAGACCCAGTACTTC; CDR3 protein: CASSQGIMGVALGDQETQYF
V gene: TRBV7-3; D gene: TRBD2; clone size: -; J gene: TRBJ2-7; CDR3 DNA: TGTGCCAGCAGCATGCGGGGGTACGGGGAGCAGTACTTC; CDR3 protein: CASSMRGYGEQYF
V gene: TRBV3-1; D gene: -; clone size: once; J gene: TRBJ2-5; CDR3 DNA: TGTGCCAGCAGCCAAGGCCCCGGGGGTGAGCAGTACTTC; CDR3 protein: CASSQGPGGEQYF
V gene: TRBV20-1; D gene: -; clone size: -; J gene: TRBJ2-3; CDR3 DNA: TGCAGTGCCCAACCGCGGACAGATACGCAGTATTTT; CDR3 protein: CSAQPRTDTQYF
V gene: TRBV7-9; D gene: -; clone size: -; J gene: TRBJ2-1; CDR3 DNA: TGTGCCAGCAGCTTAGTGGACGGGTCCTACAATGAGCAGTTCTTC; CDR3 protein: CASSLVDGSYNEQFF
V gene: TRBV6-1; D gene: TRBD1; clone size: -; J gene: TRBJ2-2; CDR3 DNA: TGTGCCAGCACAAGGGGGACAGGGTCGAACACCGGGGAGCTGTTTTTT; CDR3 protein: CASTRGTGSNTGELFF
V gene: TRBV27; D gene: -; clone size: -; J gene: TRBJ1-2; CDR3 DNA: TGTGCCAGCAGTCCGCGCCTCAGGGTCTACTATGGCTACACCTTC; CDR3 protein: CASSPRLRVYYGYTF
V gene: TRBV20-1; D gene: -; clone size: -; J gene: TRBJ2-7; CDR3 DNA: TGCAGTGCTAGGGAGAGGTCCCGGGAGCAGTACTTC; CDR3 protein: CSARERSREQYF
V gene: TRBV7-9; D gene: -; clone size: -; J gene: TRBJ1-1; CDR3 DNA: TGTGCCAGCAGCGAACTACAGGGGAACACTGAAGCTTTCTTT; CDR3 protein: CASSELQGNTEAFF
V gene: TRBV4-1; D gene: TRBD1; clone size: few; J gene: TRBJ2-7; CDR3 DNA: TGCGCCAGCAGCCAAGCGAGTCTCAAGGGGGACAGCGTGTACGAGCAGTACTTC; CDR3 protein: CASSQASLKGDSVYEQYF
V gene: TRBV28; D gene: TRBD2; clone size: -; J gene: TRBJ2-7; CDR3 DNA: TGTGCCAGCAGTTTATGGCGGGAGGACTACGAGCAGTACTTC; CDR3 protein: CASSLWREDYEQYF
V gene: TRBV27; D gene: TRBD2; clone size: many; J gene: TRBJ2-7; CDR3 DNA: TGTGCCAGCAGTTTTGTTCCGGGAGGGGGTAAAGACGAGCAGTACTTC; CDR3 protein: CASSFVPGGGKDEQYF
V gene: TRBV28; D gene: -; clone size: few; J gene: TRBJ2-7; CDR3 DNA: TGTGCCAGCAGTTTACCCGATCCCGAGCAGTACTTC; CDR3 protein: CASSLPDPEQYF
V gene: TRBV12-3/TRBV12-4; D gene: -; clone size: many; J gene: TRBJ1-1; CDR3 DNA: TGTGCCAGCAGACCGACAGGTGTCGGCACTGAAGCTTTCTTT; CDR3 protein: CASRPTGVGTEAFF
V gene: TRBV7-9; D gene: TRBD1; clone size: -; J gene: TRBJ1-2; CDR3 DNA: TGTGCCAGCAGCTCCCTGGGCAGGGGGCTCGACTACACCTTC; CDR3 protein: CASSSLGRGLDYTF
V gene: TRBV5-1; D gene: TRBD2; clone size: few; J gene: TRBJ2-7; CDR3 DNA: TGCGCCAGTCGGCCTCAGGCGGGAGGGCACGAGCAGTACTTC; CDR3 protein: CASRPQAGGHEQYF
V gene: TRBV20-1; D gene: TRBD2; clone size: -; J gene: TRBJ2-1; CDR3 DNA: TGCAGTGCTAGTCCGCGGGAGCGACTTTACAATGAGCAGTTCTTC; CDR3 protein: CSASPRERLYNEQFF
V gene: TRBV5-1; D gene: TRBD1; clone size: -; J gene: TRBJ1-1; CDR3 DNA: TGCACCAGCGCCACGAAGGCCCGAAACGCGGGACAGGGGTTCAGAGACACTGAAGCTTTCTTT; CDR3 protein: CTSATKARNAGQGFRDTEAFF
V gene: TRBV28; D gene: TRBD2; clone size: -; J gene: TRBJ2-5; CDR3 DNA: TGTGTCAGCAGTTTCTCCGCGGGGGGGCAAGAGACCCAGTACTTC; CDR3 protein: CVSSFSAGGQETQYF
V gene: TRBV6-1; D gene: -; clone size: few; J gene: TRBJ1-5; CDR3 DNA: TGTGCCAGCAGGCAGTACAGGGATAGCAATCAGCCCCAGCATTTT; CDR3 protein: CASRQYRDSNQPQHF
V gene: TRBV29-1; D gene: -; clone size: -; J gene: TRBJ2-5; CDR3 DNA: TGCAGCGTTGAAGGTTCCTACTTC; CDR3 protein: CSVEGSYF
V gene: TRBV7-3; D gene: TRBD2; clone size: few; J gene: TRBJ2-3; CDR3 DNA: TGTGCCAGCAGCTTCGGACTAGCAACAACAGATACGCAGTATTTT; CDR3 protein: CASSFGLATTDTQYF
V gene: TRBV5-1; D gene: -; clone size: few; J gene: TRBJ2-3; CDR3 DNA: TGCGCCAGCAGCTTCGAGACGGGGAGCACAGATACGCAGTATTTT; CDR3 protein: CASSFETGSTDTQYF
V gene: TRBV4-1; D gene: -; clone size: few; J gene: TRBJ1-5; CDR3 DNA: TGCGCCAGCAGCCAAGCGCTAAAGAACAATCAGCCCCAGCATTTT; CDR3 protein: CASSQALKNNQPQHF
V gene: TRBV29-1; D gene: -; clone size: many; J gene: TRBJ2-7; CDR3 DNA: TGCAGCGTTGGCCAGGGTCTCTTCGAGCAGTACTTC; CDR3 protein: CSVGQGLFEQYF
V gene: TRBV6-6; D gene: -; clone size: few; J gene: TRBJ1-5; CDR3 DNA: TGTGCCAGCAGTTATCGAAGGGAAGATCAGCCCCAGCATTTT; CDR3 protein: CASSYRREDQPQHF
V gene: TRBV11-3; D gene: TRBD2; clone size: few; J gene: TRBJ2-7; CDR3 DNA: TGTGCCAGCAGTTACTCGACTAGCGGCGAGCAGTACTTC; CDR3 protein: CASSYSTSGEQYF
V gene: TRBV7-9; D gene: -; clone size: -; J gene: TRBJ2-1; CDR3 DNA: TGTGCCAGCAGTTCACCCGGCAGTACAGCCTACAATGAGCAGTTCTTC; CDR3 protein: CASSSPGSTAYNEQFF
V gene: TRBV27; D gene: -; clone size: few; J gene: TRBJ1-1; CDR3 DNA: TGTGCCAGCAGCTCAGCCCTATGGACTGAAGCTTTCTTT; CDR3 protein: CASSSALWTEAFF
V gene: TRBV27; D gene: -; clone size: -; J gene: TRBJ2-1; CDR3 DNA: TGTGCCAGCAGCCCCCTCAGGCCAACAAATGAGCAGTTCTTC; CDR3 protein: CASSPLRPTNEQFF
V gene: TRBV30; D gene: -; clone size: -; J gene: TRBJ1-2; CDR3 DNA: TGTGCCTGGGTTAAAACAGGGTATGGTGGCTACACCTTC; CDR3 protein: CAWVKTGYGGYTF
V gene: TRBV20-1; D gene: -; clone size: many; J gene: TRBJ2-3; CDR3 DNA: TGCAGTGCTAGAATATTAGAGCCGCAGTATTTT; CDR3 protein: CSARILEPQYF
V gene: TRBV12-3/TRBV12-4; D gene: TRBD1; clone size: -; J gene: TRBJ1-1; CDR3 DNA: TGTGCCAGCAGCGAAGGGGGCTTTGGAGCTTTCTTT; CDR3 protein: CASSEGGFGAFF
V gene: TRBV4-1; D gene: -; clone size: -; J gene: TRBJ1-2; CDR3 DNA: TGCGCCAGCAGCCAAGATCAGGGTTTTAATGGCTACACCTTC; CDR3 protein: CASSQDQGFNGYTF
V gene: TRBV4-1; D gene: -; clone size: -; J gene: TRBJ1-4; CDR3 DNA: TGCGCCAGCAGCCAGCTACTTCAGGGACGAGCAACTAATGAAAAACTGTTTTTT; CDR3 protein: CASSQLLQGRATNEKLFF
V gene: TRBV7-9; D gene: TRBD2; clone size: -; J gene: TRBJ2-1; CDR3 DNA: TGTGCCAGCAGCTCGTTAGCGGGAACCAATGAGCAGTTCTTC; CDR3 protein: CASSSLAGTNEQFF
V gene: TRBV2; D gene: -; clone size: few; J gene: TRBJ2-3; CDR3 DNA: TGTGCCAGCACACCAGCGGAAGATACGCAGTATTTT; CDR3 protein: CASTPAEDTQYF